The rows below give T cell receptor beta chains drawn from one sample of a study of post-analysis software for immune sequencing data. TCRdb re-derived calls from the PCR reads in MiXCR, one entry per CDR3 protein. Among 750,000 to 950,000 distinct CDR3 sequences listed, about half were seen once. Sequencing used blood. These receptors were obtained from a girl aged 10 to 17 with multiple sclerosis. Each CDR3 is given with its conserved first and last residue. D genes are given only for firm matches. Size is omitted from some rows. Given values are once, few, many or a class for expanded clones.

d_gene | j_gene | abundance | v_gene | CDR3aa | CDR3nt
TRBD1 | TRBJ2-7 | - | TRBV28 | CASSSTWGQGLYEQYF | TGTGCCAGCAGTTCTACCTGGGGACAGGGTCTCTACGAGCAGTACTTC
- | TRBJ2-5 | few | TRBV9 | CASSASIQGAQYF | TGTGCCAGCAGCGCATCCATCCAAGGGGCCCAGTACTTC
TRBD2 | TRBJ2-7 | - | TRBV7-7 | CASSLDLAGGPMYEQYF | TGTGCTAGCAGCTTAGACCTAGCGGGAGGGCCTATGTACGAGCAGTACTTC
- | TRBJ2-3 | - | TRBV20-1 | CSALGPSTSTDTQYF | TGCAGTGCTCTCGGCCCCTCCACTAGCACAGATACGCAGTATTTT
- | TRBJ2-7 | - | TRBV4-3 | CASSQERSSYEQYF | TGCGCCAGCAGCCAAGAAAGGTCCTCCTACGAGCAGTACTTC
- | TRBJ2-7 | few | TRBV6-2/TRBV6-3 | CASSQSTEQYF | TGTGCCAGCAGTCAGTCGACCGAGCAGTACTTC
TRBD2 | TRBJ2-7 | - | TRBV11-2 | CASSSNAGAPWEQYF | TGTGCCAGCAGCTCTAACGCGGGAGCCCCCTGGGAGCAGTACTTC
TRBD1 | TRBJ1-2 | - | TRBV20-1 | CSARDVTGVYGYTF | TGCAGTGCTAGAGACGTGACAGGGGTCTATGGCTACACCTTC
TRBD1 | TRBJ2-1 | few | TRBV29-1 | CSVDDRGSKNEQFF | TGCAGCGTTGATGACAGGGGTTCAAAGAATGAGCAGTTCTTC
- | TRBJ1-2 | - | TRBV6-5 | CASSYSSKGVGGYTF | TGTGCCAGCAGTTACTCATCCAAAGGGGTCGGTGGCTACACCTTC
TRBD1 | TRBJ2-7 | once | TRBV20-1 | CSARDLTGISYEQYF | TGCAGTGCTAGAGATCTGACAGGGATCTCCTACGAGCAGTACTTC
TRBD1 | TRBJ1-4 | few | TRBV6-5 | CASSLFGTGNEKLFF | TGTGCCAGCAGCTTATTCGGGACAGGCAATGAAAAACTGTTTTTT
- | TRBJ2-6 | - | TRBV7-2 | CASSLAPKAGGSGANVLTF | TGTGCCAGCAGCTTAGCGCCGAAAGCTGGGGGGTCTGGGGCCAACGTCCTGACTTTC
- | TRBJ1-4 | - | TRBV27 | CASSFQIGEKLFF | TGTGCCAGCAGTTTTCAGATTGGGGAAAAACTGTTTTTT
TRBD2 | TRBJ2-7 | - | TRBV29-1 | CSVGFRLAGANEQYF | TGCAGCGTTGGCTTCCGACTAGCGGGAGCCAACGAGCAGTACTTC
- | TRBJ2-3 | - | TRBV6-6 | CASSYEGWNTDTQYF | TGTGCCAGCAGTTATGAAGGGTGGAACACAGATACGCAGTATTTT
TRBD2 | TRBJ2-5 | - | TRBV24-1 | CATRGKGTSGAQETQYF | TGTGCCACCAGGGGCAAAGGGACTAGCGGTGCCCAAGAGACCCAGTACTTC